The 29 T cell receptor beta chains below were found in one sample sequenced in a study of blood T cell repertoires in COVID-19 (TCRdb year 2020). The library was generated by the immunoSEQ multiplex PCR assay. The source is immuneACCESS, and TCRdb retained only in-frame sequences with V and J called. Part of the clones is not carried over; for the studies checked, unresolved V genes explain less than half of this, and the remainder is unexplained. The sample yields fewer than 200,000 clones; about 88% were counted once. 7.5% to 8.5% of the sample comes from the top ten. Sequencing was done on a sample of peripheral blood. Receptor source: an older woman with COVID-19, enrolled during active disease.

V and J are TRBV19 and TRBJ2-3; perhaps TRBD2 as D (6 bases). CDR1 LNHDA and CDR2 SQIVND come from the germline V gene (reference sequence). The CDR3 length is 14 residues. V was cut by 4 bases and J by 2 bases, with 10 bases left in between. The CDR3 protein is CASSTWRDTDTQYF. The CDR3 bases are TGTGCCAGTAGTACCTGGAGGGACACAGATACGCAGTATTTT.

The chain joins TRBV29-1 to TRBJ2-1, with 12 bases that match TRBD2. The J segment lost 4 bases and the V segment lost 5 bases, leaving 6 bases of the junction unmatched. CDR1 and CDR2 from the germline V gene are SQVTM and ANQGSEA. This CDR3 is 15 amino acids long. The CDR3 reads CSVLRTSGIYNEQFF. The CDR3 nucleotides are TGCAGCGTTCTGCGGACTAGCGGGATTTACAATGAGCAGTTCTTC.

The chain recombines TRBV9 with TRBJ2-3; D unclear. The CDR3 covers 14 residues. V lost 4 bases and J lost 2, with 11 bases in between. The germline V gene has CDR1 SGDLS and CDR2 YYNGEE. For the CDR3, the DNA is TGTGCCAGCAGCCTCGAGGTTGCCACAGATACGCAGTATTTT. It codes for CASSLEVATDTQYF.

This chain links TRBV5-8 with TRBJ1-3; D is possibly TRBD1 (6 bases). V lost 1 base, J lost 0 bases, and 11 bases lay in between. This CDR3 region has 16 residues. The germline gives CDR1 SGHTS, CDR2 YDEGEE. This CDR3 reads CASSLRGGLSGNTIYF. DNA of the CDR3: TGTGCCAGCAGCTTGCGGGGGGGGCTCTCTGGAAACACCATATATTTT. Based on the CDR3 plus reference TRBV5-8 and TRBJ1-3, the full variable domain is EAGVTQSPTHLIKTRGQQATLRCSPISGHTSVYWYQQALGLGLQFLLWYDEGEERNRGNFPPRFSGRQFPNYSSELNVNALELEDSALYLCASSLRGGLSGNTIYFGEGSWLTVV.

Only a few counts were recorded for this clone. The chain has TRBV11-2 and TRBJ2-1; no clear D gene. Germline lookup yields CDR1 SGHAT and CDR2 FQNNGV. The CDR3 is 16 residues long. Trimming took 3 bases from V and 1 from J, leaving 13 bases between them. The CDR3 nucleotides are TGTGCCAGCAGCTTTAGAGCGTCTACTTCCTACAATGAGCAGTTCTTC. Its translation is CASSFRASTSYNEQFF. The full variable domain, its missing parts supplied by reference TRBV11-2 and TRBJ2-1, is EAGVAQSPRYKIIEKRQSVAFWCNPISGHATLYWYQQILGQGPKLLIQFQNNGVVDDSQLPKDRFSAERLKGVDSTLKIQPAKLEDSAVYLCASSFRASTSYNEQFFGPGTRLTVL.

The chain joins TRBV29-1 to TRBJ2-1; D is ambiguous. V lost 0 bases and J lost 4, with 13 bases in between. The germline V gene has CDR1 SQVTM and CDR2 ANQGSEA. The CDR3 length is 15 residues. CDR3 amino acids: CSVEDLRSGYNEQFF. The CDR3 DNA sequence: TGCAGCGTTGAAGATTTGAGGTCCGGGTACAATGAGCAGTTCTTC.

The rearrangement uses TRBV6-2 or TRBV6-3 and TRBJ1-2; D gene unclear. The germline CDR1 and CDR2 sequences are MNHEY and SVGEGT. This CDR3 spans 15 amino acids. V was clipped by 0 bases and J by 7 bases, with 15 bases between them. CDR3 nucleotides: TGTGCCAGCAGTTACTCGAGAGGGTTTAACACTGGCTACACCTTC. It encodes CASSYSRGFNTGYTF.

V is TRBV19 and J is TRBJ1-2; the D is unclear. The CDR3 sequence is 15 residues long. Germline lookup yields CDR1 LNHDA and CDR2 SQIVND (reference sequence). V lost 2 bases and J 4 bases, leaving 14 bases between the germline ends. The CDR3 DNA follows: TGTGCCAGTAGTATACGTATGGGCCAGATCTATGGCTACACCTTC. Translated: CASSIRMGQIYGYTF.

This clone has more than one count but fewer than ten. The chain carries TRBV10-3 and TRBJ1-2; D is unresolved. With 7 bases removed from V and 6 bases from J, the gap between germline ends came to 9 bases. CDR3 length: 11 amino acids. The germline V gene has CDR1 ENHRY and CDR2 SYGVKD. The CDR3 here is CAITSGDGYTF. The CDR3 DNA follows: TGTGCCATCACGAGCGGGGATGGCTACACCTTC.

The genes are TRBV25-1 and TRBJ1-6; D ambiguous. V lost 2 bases and J lost 7, with 9 bases in between. The CDR3 loop spans 14 amino acids. The germline CDR1 and CDR2 sequences are MGHDK and SYGVNS. DNA for the CDR3: TGTGCCAGCAGTGAAGGTCGGTTCAATTCACCCCTCCACTTT. It codes for CASSEGRFNSPLHF.

The rearrangement joins TRBV5-1 to TRBJ1-1; perhaps TRBD1 as D (5 bases). The V end lost 3 bases, the J end lost 0 bases, and 15 bases lay between the germline ends. Germline CDR1 SGHRS, CDR2 YFSETQ. This CDR3 comprises 16 residues. The CDR3 loop is CASSSPPLGLNTEAFF. The CDR3 bases are TGCGCCAGCAGCTCCCCCCCATTGGGGCTGAACACTGAAGCTTTCTTT.

V is TRBV3-1 (or the pseudogene TRBV3-2) and J is TRBJ1-3; weak D call: TRBD1 (5 bases). Germline lookup yields CDR1 LGHDT and CDR2 YNNKEL (reference sequence). The length of the CDR3 is 16 residues. V was trimmed by 2 bases and J by 2 bases, leaving 13 bases between them. The CDR3 DNA reads TGTGCCAGCAGCCAAATCCGGGGGGGGGCTGGAAACACCATATATTTT. As protein: CASSQIRGGAGNTIYF.

The gene calls are TRBV3-1 (or the pseudogene TRBV3-2) and TRBJ2-5; D gene ambiguous. Germline CDR1 is LGHDT and CDR2 is YNNKEL (reference sequence). Deletions cut 1 base from V and 3 bases from J, with 12 bases between. The CDR3 is 15 residues long. CDR3 region: CASSQGRVREETQYF. The CDR3, as DNA: TGTGCCAGCAGCCAAGGGAGAGTGCGAGAAGAGACCCAGTACTTC.

This chain uses TRBV10-1 with TRBJ2-7; 9 nucleotides agree with TRBD2. The CDR3 is 14 amino acids. Trimming took 4 bases from V and 6 from J; bases not matched to a gene: 7. Germline assignment: CDR1 WNHNN and CDR2 SYGVQD (reference sequence). The CDR3 here is CASSGGTSLVEQYF. As DNA, the CDR3 is TGCGCCAGCAGTGGGGGGACTAGCTTGGTCGAGCAGTACTTC.

The J gene is TRBJ1-6, the V gene TRBV6-5, with a possible D match to TRBD1 (5 bases). The CDR3 length is 12 residues. V was shortened by 8 bases and J by 10 bases, with 12 bases between the two germline ends. Germline CDR1 reads MNHEY; CDR2 reads SVGAGI. CDR3 bases: TGTGCCAGCCAGCAGGGTGGCTCACCCCTCCACTTT. Its translation: CASQQGGSPLHF.

The chain is built from TRBV10-1 and TRBJ2-1; 8 bases map to TRBD1. This CDR3 region has 17 residues. Germline CDR1 reads WNHNN; CDR2 reads SYGVQD (reference sequence). The ends lost 5 bases at V and 7 bases at J; junction bases unmatched: 16. The DNA of the CDR3 is TGCGCCAGCAGTCCGGGACAGGCCGCCTTTCGGTGGAATGAGCAGTTCTTC. This codes for CASSPGQAAFRWNEQFF.

Only one count was recorded for this clone. The chain couples TRBV29-1 to TRBJ1-1; 8 nucleotides match TRBD1. Germline V lookup: CDR1 SQVTM, CDR2 ANQGSEA. Unmatched junction bases numbered 9, after V lost 6 bases and J lost 0 bases. The CDR3 sequence is 15 residues long. CDR3 sequence reads: CSVQGQGSLNTEAFF. The CDR3 DNA reads TGCAGCGTCCAAGGACAGGGCTCGTTGAACACTGAAGCTTTCTTT.

V gene TRBV21-1 combines with J gene TRBJ1-2; TRBD1 is the table's D call and was not checked against the DNA. TRBV21-1 is a pseudogene locus. The CDR3 is made up of 19 amino acids. The CDR3 spells CASTTQMDSTLTFNYGYTF. Here the CDR3 DNA reads TGTGCCAGCACCACTCAGATGGACAGTACTTTAACTTTTAACTATGGCTACACCTTC.

The CDR3 region is CASSYRGLSLSTDTQYF. CDR3 sequence (DNA): TGTGCCAGCAGTTACAGGGGACTCAGCTTAAGCACAGATACGCAGTATTTT. This chain connects TRBV27 to TRBJ2-3; D may be TRBD1 (7 bases). V lost 4 bases to trimming and J lost 0 bases, with 17 bases between them. CDR1 is MNHEY, CDR2 SMNVEV, per germline (reference sequence). The CDR3 is 17 amino acids.

This CDR3 reads CASSPLPTYEQYF. The CDR3 nucleotides are TGTGCCAGCAGTCCTCTACCGACCTACGAGCAGTACTTC. V and J are TRBV28 and TRBJ2-7; D is ambiguous. CDR3 size: 13 residues. Between the trimmed V and J ends, which lost 5 bases and 2 bases, there was a span of 10 bases. Germline V gives CDR1 MDHEN, CDR2 SYDVKM.

The chain employs TRBV10-2 and TRBJ2-1; 10 bases are a match to TRBD2. The CDR3 totals 15 residues. Trimming cost V 4 bases and J 5 bases; bases outside gene matches: 5. Germline CDR1 WSHSY, CDR2 SAAADI. The CDR3 loop reads CASSGRTSGNNEQFF. The CDR3 nucleotides are TGCGCCAGCAGTGGAAGGACTAGCGGTAACAATGAGCAGTTCTTC.

The gene calls are TRBV18 and TRBJ1-1; 7 bases fit TRBD1. Germline V gives CDR1 KGHSH, CDR2 LQKENI. The CDR3 is 14 residues long. Unmatched junction bases numbered 2, after V lost 3 bases and J lost 1 base. The CDR3 sequence is CASSPNRGNTEAFF. DNA for the CDR3: TGTGCCAGCTCACCTAACAGGGGGAACACTGAAGCTTTCTTT.

In regard to this clone: Other DNA sequences from this sample encode an identical CDR3 as well. The CDR3 sequence: CASSIAGGNYGYTF. CDR3 bases: TGTGCCAGTAGTATCGCAGGGGGTAACTATGGCTACACCTTC. J is TRBJ1-2 and V is TRBV19; 7 bases align to TRBD1. Trimming took 3 bases from V and 1 from J; bases not matched to a gene: 2. The CDR3 loop spans 14 amino acids. Germline CDR1 LNHDA, CDR2 SQIVND (reference sequence).

This clone was detected once. This chain joins TRBV6-5 and TRBJ2-1; the match to TRBD1 covers 10 bases. The germline V gene has CDR1 MNHEY and CDR2 SVGAGI. V was pared by 5 bases and J by 4 bases, with 5 bases of the junction left unmatched. The CDR3 runs 15 residues. The CDR3 protein is CASSIDRGLYNEQFF. DNA of the CDR3: TGTGCCAGCAGTATCGACAGGGGGCTATACAATGAGCAGTTCTTC.

V usage is TRBV5-1 and J usage is TRBJ2-7; possible D gene TRBD2, 6 bases. Looked up from germline, CDR1 is SGHRS and CDR2 is YFSETQ. This CDR3 is 12 amino acids long. V was pared by 4 bases and J by 4 bases, with 9 bases between. As DNA, the CDR3 is TGCGCCAGCAGCCTGGGGACTTACGAGCAGTACTTC. It codes for CASSLGTYEQYF.

CDR3 loop: CASSPLVGGSYNEQFF. In DNA, the CDR3 is TGTGCCAGCAGCCCATTGGTGGGGGGGTCCTACAATGAGCAGTTCTTC. This chain uses TRBV5-6 with TRBJ2-1; 7 bases line up with TRBD2. The ends lost 4 bases at V and 1 base at J; junction bases unmatched: 8. Germline V gene lookup returns CDR1 SGHDT and CDR2 YYEEEE. The CDR3 has 16 amino acids.

This chain links TRBV2 with TRBJ1-4; D is unclear. Germline V gene sequence: CDR1 SNHLY, CDR2 FYNNEI. V was clipped by 4 bases and J by 5 bases, with 14 bases between them. The CDR3 consists of 15 residues. CDR3 residues: CASSATGITNEKLFF. CDR3 nucleotides: TGTGCCAGCAGTGCTACCGGGATCACCAATGAAAAACTGTTTTTT.

The chain couples TRBV5-1 to TRBJ2-7, with a weak D call TRBD2 (6 bases). The CDR3 consists of 14 residues. From germline, CDR1 is SGHRS and CDR2 YFSETQ. V was shortened by 1 base and J by 0 bases, with 8 bases between the two germline ends. In DNA, the CDR3 is TGCGCCAGCAGCTTGTTGGGGGGCTCCTACGAGCAGTACTTC. It translates to CASSLLGGSYEQYF. The full variable domain, in which reference TRBV5-1 and TRBJ2-7 provide the parts outside the CDR3, is KAGVTQTPRYLIKTRGQQVTLSCSPISGHRSVSWYQQTPGQGLQFLFEYFSETQRNKGNFPGRFSGRQFSNSRSEMNVSTLELGDSALYLCASSLLGGSYEQYFGPGTRLTVT.

On this clone itself: At one boundary the junction diverges from the germline segment, which might be a read error. This rearrangement joins TRBV19 to TRBJ1-1, with 8 bases that match TRBD1. The CDR3 sequence is 13 residues long. Per the germline V gene, CDR1 is LNHDA and CDR2 is SQIVND (reference sequence). Here the CDR3 DNA reads TGTGCCAGTAGTAGCGGACAGGGTCTGTTTTTGATCTTT. Its protein is CASSSGQGLFLIF.